This TCR beta chain was profiled in a study of OX40 agonist ivuxolimab in advanced cancers. Study overall: Those treated in dose escalation had hepatocellular carcinoma, melanoma, renal cell cancer or head and neck cancer. General study points: At 0.1 to 3.0 mg/kg, clonal expansion of CD4+ and CD8+ blood T cells had occurred by week 6. Compared with others, partial responders at 0.1-3.0 mg/kg displayed clonal expansion among the lowest.

Generated by immunoSEQ multiplex PCR, the TCRdb table keeps only in-frame clones and is missing some. This sample has tens of thousands of clones, with around 82% found just once. Comment on this clone: The antigen is undetermined.

There are 17 residues in the CDR3. Trimming left V 8 bases short and J 7 bases short, with 26 bases between. The germline CDR1 and CDR2 sequences are WNHNN and SYGVQD (reference sequence). Sampled blood was obtained at baseline, cycle 4 day 1, and cycle 7 day 1. This clonotype was sampled from an adult with an advanced solid tumor such as melanoma, head and neck, liver or kidney cancer. Sequences were derived from CD4+ or CD8+ T cells sorted from blood, sampled in a trial of the OX40 agonist ivuxolimab. The chain employs TRBV10-1 and TRBJ1-4; tentative D call: TRBD1 (6 bases). The CDR3 region is CASGETGLPIVGEKLFF. In nucleotides, the CDR3 is TGCGCCAGCGGGGAAACAGGGTTACCAATCGTGGGTGAAAAACTGTTTTTT.